One and the same sample provided the 20 T cell receptor beta chains below, sequenced in a study of naive and memory T cell subsets (dated by TCRdb to about 2017). The method was 5' RACE. The data were produced on an Illumina MiSeq. The ligated cDNA was amplified in four rounds of PCR with nested alpha and beta constant region primers together with the SP2 primer. The raw public reads went through TCRdb reprocessing: fastp at Q25, MiXCR clone calling, in-frame beta chains kept. Every entry covers one CDR3 protein and lists the most common genes and DNA from its rows. Within this sample are 45,000 to 55,000 distinct CDR3 sequences, with approximately 4.5% of them counted one time only. Of the sample, approximately 0.84% falls within the top ten clones. A robust, sensitive protocol for the amplification, sequencing and analysis of TCRs was described in the study, in which 3' ligation of a UMI-containing oligonucleotide to TCR cDNA was used.

These receptor sequences come from a female donor in good health.

This clonotype was recorded many times. The chain joins TRBV18 to TRBJ1-1, with D hard to call. This CDR3 has 14 residues. V was trimmed by 3 bases and J by 3 bases, leaving 11 bases between them. Germline assignment: CDR1 KGHSH and CDR2 LQKENI. CDR3 sequence reads: CASSPLRDYTEAFF. The CDR3 nucleotides are TGTGCCAGCTCACCCCTAAGGGATTACACTGAAGCTTTCTTT. Looking up the rest from reference TRBV18 and TRBJ1-1 gives the full variable domain: NAGVMQNPRHLVRRRGQEARLRCSPMKGHSHVYWYRQLPEEGLKFMVYLQKENIIDESGMPKERFSAEFPKEGPSILRIQQVVRGDSAAYFCASSPLRDYTEAFFGQGTRLTVV.

This clonotype has more than one count but fewer than ten. The chain recombines TRBV19 with TRBJ1-5; no clear D gene. In germline, CDR1 is LNHDA, CDR2 SQIVND (reference sequence). With 5 bases removed from V and 6 bases from J, the gap between germline ends came to 17 bases. The CDR3 extends over 15 amino acids. CDR3 DNA sequence: TGTGCCAGTAGTCTACGGGCACCGGGGATTCAGCCCCAGCATTTT. Amino acid sequence: CASSLRAPGIQPQHF. The full variable domain, with the rest looked up from reference TRBV19 and TRBJ1-5, is DGGITQSPKYLFRKEGQNVTLSCEQNLNHDAMYWYRQDPGQGLRLIYYSQIVNDFQKGDIAEGYSVSREKKESFPLTVTSAQKNPTAFYLCASSLRAPGIQPQHFGDGTRLSIL.

This clonotype came up many times. The V gene is TRBV29-1, the J gene TRBJ1-1; D not resolved. Trimming stripped 0 bases from V and 8 bases from J, with 13 bases between. This CDR3 is built from 13 residues. The germline V gene has CDR1 SQVTM and CDR2 ANQGSEA. CDR3 region: CSVEDSLLGEAFF. CDR3 coding DNA: TGCAGCGTTGAAGATAGTTTACTCGGAGAAGCTTTCTTT.

The table lists this clonotype with many counts. This chain uses TRBV7-9 with TRBJ2-1; TRBD1 aligns across 9 bases. This CDR3 is 14 amino acids long. Germline-derived CDR1 and CDR2 are SEHNR and FQNEAQ (reference sequence). With V trimmed by 5 bases and J by 8 bases, 7 bases remained unmatched. CDR3 in DNA: TGTGCCAGCAGCACTTGGACAGGGGAGGATGAGCAGTTCTTC. Its translation is CASSTWTGEDEQFF.

This clonotype occurred many times. This sequence joins TRBV5-1 and TRBJ1-5; 7 bases are shared with TRBD1. Germline loops: CDR1 SGHRS, CDR2 YFSETQ. V trimming: 0 bases; J trimming: 5 bases; junction bases outside the gene matches: 17. The CDR3 spans 19 residues. This CDR3 is CASSLAGNTKDRVDQPQHF. CDR3 coding DNA: TGCGCCAGCAGCTTGGCCGGAAACACTAAAGACAGGGTCGATCAGCCCCAGCATTTT.

This clonotype was detected many times. The rearrangement uses TRBV4-1 and TRBJ2-3; D gene ambiguous. Trimming left V 4 bases short and J 2 bases short, with 10 bases between. The CDR3 length is 14 residues. Germline V gene data show CDR1 as MGHRA and CDR2 as YSYEKL. For the CDR3, the DNA is TGCGCCAGCAGCCCCCCAACCTCCACAGATACGCAGTATTTT. Protein sequence: CASSPPTSTDTQYF.

This clonotype was observed at least ten times. The chain links TRBV20-1 to TRBJ2-3, with D uncertain. The CDR3 is 10 residues long. Per the germline V gene, CDR1 is DFQATT and CDR2 is SNEGSKA (reference sequence). The V end was cut by 5 bases, the J end by 11 bases, with 11 bases between. CDR3 residues: CSASELGQYF. CDR3 nucleotides: TGCAGTGCTTCGGAACTTGGGCAGTATTTT.

At least ten counts were recorded for this clonotype. The chain has TRBV2 and TRBJ2-3, with TRBD1 as a possible D gene (6 bases). The V and J ends lost 3 bases and 5 bases respectively, with 15 bases between them. Germline CDR1 and CDR2: SNHLY and FYNNEI. CDR3 size: 15 residues. CDR3 nucleotide sequence: TGTGCCAGCAGTGATGAGGGGGTTTTGGGAGATACGCAGTATTTT. Translating gives CASSDEGVLGDTQYF. Full variable domain (remainder filled in from reference TRBV2 and TRBJ2-3): EPEVTQTPSHQVTQMGQEVILRCVPISNHLYFYWYRQILGQKVEFLVSFYNNEISEKSEIFDDQFSVERPDGSNFTLKIRSTKLEDSAMYFCASSDEGVLGDTQYFGPGTRLTVL.

This clonotype has at least ten counts. This sequence joins TRBV7-6 and TRBJ2-5; D not resolved. The CDR3 has 13 residues. Germline loops: CDR1 SGHVS, CDR2 FNYEAQ. V shed 0 bases and J shed 7 bases, with 9 bases lying between them. As DNA, the CDR3 is TGTGCCAGCAGCTTAGCGGGAAGAGGGACCCAGTACTTC. Encoded protein: CASSLAGRGTQYF.

This clonotype was detected ten times or more. J is TRBJ2-1 and V is TRBV27, with 12 bases lining up with TRBD2. V gave up 5 bases and J gave up 5 bases; unmatched junction bases: 7. The CDR3 loop spans 16 amino acids. Germline lookup yields CDR1 MNHEY and CDR2 SMNVEV (reference sequence). This chain's CDR3 is CASSALAGGPNNEQFF. DNA for the CDR3: TGTGCCAGCAGTGCCCTAGCGGGAGGGCCCAACAATGAGCAGTTCTTC.

In this sample, this clonotype turned up many times. The CDR3 DNA sequence: TGCGCCAGCAGCCAAGTGGGACAGGGACTCGAGCAGTACTTC. Amino acids: CASSQVGQGLEQYF. The chain joins TRBV4-1 to TRBJ2-7; 9 bases match TRBD1. V trimming: 1 base; J trimming: 6 bases; junction bases outside the gene matches: 4. The CDR3 length is 14 residues. Germline CDR1 MGHRA, CDR2 YSYEKL.

This clonotype was counted many times. V gene TRBV7-9 combines with J gene TRBJ2-7; 8 bases agree with TRBD2. V lost 5 bases, J lost 2 bases, and 8 bases stayed unmatched. The CDR3 has 15 residues. CDR1 and CDR2 from the germline V gene are SEHNR and FQNEAQ (reference sequence). In DNA form, the CDR3 reads TGTGCCAGCAGCCTCGCTGGCGGGAGGACCTACGAGCAGTACTTC. Protein: CASSLAGGRTYEQYF.

This clonotype was observed a handful of times. The chain uses TRBV15 and TRBJ2-1; TRBD2 matches at 7 bases. After removal of 6 bases from V and 8 bases from J, the junction contained 7 bases not matched to a gene. This CDR3 spans 13 amino acids. CDR1 and CDR2 from the germline V gene are LNHNV and YYDKDF (reference sequence). CDR3 sequence reads: CATSLAARDEQFF. The CDR3, as DNA: TGTGCCACCAGTCTAGCGGCGCGGGATGAGCAGTTCTTC.

This clonotype was observed at least ten times. The chain joins TRBV4-1 to TRBJ2-1; D tentatively reads TRBD1 or TRBD2 (5 bases each). Per the germline V gene, CDR1 is MGHRA and CDR2 is YSYEKL. Trimming shortened V by 0 bases and J by 8 bases, and 14 bases separated the two germline ends. The CDR3 loop spans 15 amino acids. The CDR3 region has the DNA TGCGCCAGCAGCCAAGATGGGGCTAGCAGCGATGAGCAGTTCTTC. Translated, it gives CASSQDGASSDEQFF.

This clonotype was recorded many times. This chain joins TRBV29-1 and TRBJ2-1; perhaps TRBD2 as D (5 bases). V was pared by 6 bases and J by 9 bases, with 15 bases between. Germline loops: CDR1 SQVTM, CDR2 ANQGSEA. The CDR3 has 12 amino acids. In nucleotides, the CDR3 is TGCAGCGTCGACCGGGATTTCATTGAGCAGTTCTTC. Translating gives CSVDRDFIEQFF.

There are a few counts of this clonotype. The chain carries TRBV30 and TRBJ2-1; no clear D. V was cut by 4 bases and J by 7 bases, with 8 bases left in between. CDR1 and CDR2 (germline): GTSNPN, SVGIG (reference sequence). The CDR3 spans 11 residues. The CDR3 nucleotides are TGTGCCTGGATGAAACCGAATGAGCAGTTCTTC. It is translated as CAWMKPNEQFF.

About this clonotype itself: A much larger clone lies a single base off, so this may be a read error. In DNA form, the CDR3 reads TGTGCCAGCAGCCCCTATGTTACTAGCGGATACAATGAGCAGTTCTTC. Translation: CASSPYVTSGYNEQFF. The chain combines TRBV11-2 with TRBJ2-1; 8 bases line up with TRBD2. CDR1 SGHAT and CDR2 FQNNGV come from the germline V gene. The V gene end was trimmed by 5 bases and the J gene end by 4 bases; junction bases not matched to a gene: 10. The CDR3 runs to 16 residues.

The table lists this clonotype with many counts. The chain joins TRBV6-5 to TRBJ2-2; D ambiguous. The CDR3 runs 12 residues. The germline V and J ends were trimmed by 8 bases and 7 bases, with 11 bases remaining between them. The germline CDR1 and CDR2 sequences are MNHEY and SVGAGI. The CDR3 region is CASRTGLGELFF. The CDR3 DNA reads as TGTGCCAGCCGTACGGGCCTCGGGGAGCTGTTTTTT.

This clonotype occurred a few times. V and J are TRBV20-1 and TRBJ2-5, with D unresolved. Looked up from germline, CDR1 is DFQATT and CDR2 is SNEGSKA (reference sequence). This CDR3 comprises 12 residues. The ends were cut back, 0 bases at V and 7 bases at J, with 9 bases in the middle. CDR3 nucleotide sequence: TGCAGTGCTAGAGATTTTAGTGGGACCCAGTACTTC. Residues: CSARDFSGTQYF.

This clonotype appeared many times. The chain joins TRBV29-1 to TRBJ2-5; possibly TRBD1 for D (6 bases). V was cut by 3 bases and J by 0 bases, with 11 bases left in between. From germline, CDR1 is SQVTM and CDR2 ANQGSEA. The CDR3 contains 14 residues. The CDR3, as DNA: TGCAGCGTTGAGAAACAGGGTCACCAAGAGACCCAGTACTTC. The encoded protein is CSVEKQGHQETQYF. The full variable domain, its missing parts supplied by reference TRBV29-1 and TRBJ2-5, is SAVISQKPSRDICQRGTSLTIQCQVDSQVTMMFWYRQQPGQSLTLIATANQGSEATYESGFVIDKFPISRPNLTFSTLTVSNMSPEDSSIYLCSVEKQGHQETQYFGPGTRLLVL.